One and the same sample provided the 10 T cell receptor beta chains below, sequenced in a study of prognosis after radiotherapy for stage I lung cancer. TCR beta CDR3 amplification from genomic DNA was performed by two-round multiplex PCR. Individual primers that were specific to each TRBV and TRBJ gene served in first-round PCR. MiXCR, run by TCRdb on the multiplex PCR reads, gives a single entry per CDR3 protein. The sample consists of around 30,000 distinct CDR3 sequences, 31% of them appearing once. The sequencing here drew on PBMCs, taken before or after stereotactic body radiation therapy (not recorded which). These receptors all come from a donor over 45 with non-small cell lung cancer.

This clonotype was recorded many times. Given a much more abundant clone one base away, this may be a read error. In nucleotides, the CDR3 is TGTGCCAGCACCCTTAGCAGGAGGGGGAATGAGCAGTTCTTC. Protein sequence: CASTLSRRGNEQFF. The rearrangement uses TRBV12-3 or TRBV12-4 and TRBJ2-1; D may correspond to TRBD1 or TRBD2 (6 bases each). V lost 7 bases and J 7 bases, leaving 17 bases between the germline ends. The length of the CDR3 is 14 residues.

This rearrangement joins TRBV11-2 to TRBJ2-1; 13 bases fit TRBD2. The V and J ends lost 5 bases and 12 bases, in that order; junction bases with no gene match: 7. The germline gives CDR1 SGHAT, CDR2 FQNNGV. This CDR3 has 14 amino acids. DNA for the CDR3: TGTGCCAGCAGCAAGGGACTAGCGGGAATGGGGCAGTTCTTC. Its translation is CASSKGLAGMGQFF.

This clonotype was counted a few times. A much larger clonotype is one base distant, so this may be a read error. The DNA of the CDR3 is TGTGCCAGCAGCTTAGCAGGGACAGGGTGGAAGACCCAGTACTTC. Translated, it gives CASSLAGTGWKTQYF. The chain joins TRBV7-9 to TRBJ2-5; 9 bases match TRBD1. The germline CDR1 and CDR2 sequences are SEHNR and FQNEAQ (reference sequence). Unmatched junction bases numbered 5, after V lost 0 bases and J lost 6 bases. CDR3 length: 15 amino acids.

About this clonotype itself: A clone one base away is much larger, so this may be a read error. This sequence joins TRBV3-1 and TRBJ1-2; D is perhaps TRBD1 (6 bases). CDR1 LGHDT and CDR2 YNNKEL come from the germline V gene (reference sequence). The CDR3 is made up of 16 amino acids. V shed 0 bases and J shed 8 bases, with 19 bases lying between them. CDR3 region: CASSQELSGGSEGYTF. The CDR3 nucleotides read TGTGCCAGCAGCCAAGAACTATCGGGGGGCAGTGAGGGCTACACCTTC.

In the case of this clonotype: A much larger clone lies one base from this, so it may be a read error. The rearrangement joins TRBV29-1 to TRBJ1-4; a possible D gene is TRBD1 (6 bases). This CDR3 has 13 residues. Trimming left V 8 bases short and J 10 bases short, with 20 bases between. The germline CDR1 and CDR2 sequences are SQVTM and ANQGSEA. This chain's CDR3 is CSSTGTQRRKLFF. As DNA, the CDR3 is TGCAGCTCGACCGGGACACAAAGGAGAAAACTGTTTTTT. Based on the CDR3 plus reference TRBV29-1 and TRBJ1-4, the full variable domain is SAVISQKPSRDICQRGTSLTIQCQVDSQVTMMFWYRQQPGQSLTLIATANQGSEATYESGFVIDKFPISRPNLTFSTLTVSNMSPEDSSIYLCSSTGTQRRKLFFGSGTQLSVL.

The table lists this clonotype with a count of one. The V and J genes are TRBV9 and TRBJ2-7; 8 nucleotides line up with TRBD1. The V segment lost 4 bases and the J segment 2 bases; nucleotides outside the gene matches: 5. This CDR3 is built from 14 residues. Germline lookup yields CDR1 SGDLS and CDR2 YYNGEE. CDR3 in amino acids: CASSMGQATYEQYF. CDR3 in DNA: TGTGCCAGCAGCATGGGACAGGCAACCTACGAGCAGTACTTC. The full variable domain, completed using reference TRBV9 and TRBJ2-7, is DSGVTQTPKHLITATGQRVTLRCSPRSGDLSVYWYQQSLDQGLQFLIQYYNGEERAKGNILERFSAQQFPDLHSELNLSSLELGDSALYFCASSMGQATYEQYFGPGTRLTVT.

There are many counts of this clonotype. The chain carries TRBV7-9 and TRBJ2-5; D is perhaps TRBD1 or TRBD2 (7 bases each). CDR1 is SEHNR, CDR2 FQNEAQ, per germline (reference sequence). Trimming cost V 5 bases and J 2 bases, with 15 bases left between them. This CDR3 has 15 amino acids. The CDR3 protein is CASSLQGRGQETQYF. CDR3 DNA: TGTGCCAGCAGCCTACAGGGGAGGGGACAAGAGACCCAGTACTTC.

This clonotype came up many times. The chain joins TRBV4-1 to TRBJ2-7; 8 bases match TRBD2. Germline V gene lookup returns CDR1 MGHRA and CDR2 YSYEKL. After removal of 0 bases from V and 6 bases from J, the junction contained 10 bases not matched to a gene. The CDR3 spans 16 residues. The CDR3 loop reads CASSQDGASGLGEQYF. For the CDR3, the DNA is TGCGCCAGCAGCCAAGATGGCGCTAGCGGGCTGGGCGAGCAGTACTTC.

This clonotype has at least ten counts. V usage is TRBV11-2 and J usage is TRBJ2-7; D perhaps matches TRBD2 (6 bases). V was shortened by 0 bases and J by 9 bases, with 18 bases between the two germline ends. The CDR3 runs 15 residues. Germline assignment: CDR1 SGHAT and CDR2 FQNNGV. The DNA for the CDR3 is TGTGCCAGCAGCTTAGACGGCTCGCGGGGCGGTGGGCAGTACTTC. Its protein product is CASSLDGSRGGGQYF.

This clonotype showed up many times. V and J are TRBV3-1 and TRBJ2-1; D call uncertain. There are 16 residues in the CDR3. The V gene lost 1 base and the J gene lost 4 bases, with 14 bases spanning the gap. Germline-derived CDR1 and CDR2 are LGHDT and YNNKEL (reference sequence). The CDR3 bases are TGTGCCAGCAGCCAAGTGGGCGTCAGAGGATACAATGAGCAGTTCTTC. It translates to CASSQVGVRGYNEQFF.